Each of the 31 T cell receptor beta chains below was sequenced from the same sample in a study of blood T cell repertoires in COVID-19. Repertoires were generated with immunoSEQ multiplex PCR, while TCRdb's copy carries only in-frame clones and drops some. The sample has approximately 200,000 clones, approximately 83% seen once. The material sequenced was PBMCs or T cells enriched from blood (not recorded which). All receptors come from a man aged 35 to 55 who had recovered from COVID-19.

This clone has only a few counts. The chain carries TRBV28 and TRBJ1-4, with 7 positions matching TRBD1. The germline CDR1 and CDR2 sequences are MDHEN and SYDVKM. The V gene end was trimmed by 6 bases and the J gene end by 6 bases; junction bases not matched to a gene: 1. The CDR3 spans 12 residues. The CDR3 loop reads CASSGTDEKLFF. The CDR3 coding sequence is TGTGCCAGCAGCGGGACAGATGAAAAACTGTTTTTT.

This chain's CDR3 is CARGDEVETQYF. The CDR3 DNA sequence: TGTGCCAGGGGAGACGAGGTGGAGACCCAGTACTTC. The V gene is TRBV2, the J gene TRBJ2-5, with D perhaps TRBD2 (5 bases). Germline V gene lookup returns CDR1 SNHLY and CDR2 FYNNEI. This CDR3 comprises 12 residues. Trimming pared 9 bases from V and 5 bases from J, leaving 13 bases between.

This chain uses TRBV6-1 with TRBJ2-4, with 8 nucleotides matching TRBD1. The germline CDR1 and CDR2 sequences are MNHNS and SASEGT. CDR3 size: 18 residues. Germline trimming cut 2 bases from V and 0 bases from J; bases unmatched to any gene: 9. The CDR3 bases are TGTGCCAGCAGTGAATTACTGGGACAGGTCCTAGCCAAAAACATTCAGTACTTC. Protein product: CASSELLGQVLAKNIQYF.

V is TRBV29-1 and J is TRBJ1-3; possible D gene TRBD1, 6 bases. Trimming removed 7 bases at V and 0 bases at J, with 13 bases between. CDR3 length equals 14 residues. Germline V gene data show CDR1 as SQVTM and CDR2 as ANQGSEA. The CDR3 spells CSAKTQGSGNTIYF. The CDR3 DNA reads as TGCAGCGCCAAAACACAGGGCTCTGGAAACACCATATATTTT.

The chain carries TRBV5-5 and TRBJ2-5; 10 bases fit TRBD1. This CDR3 contains 15 residues. The germline gives CDR1 SGHKS, CDR2 YYEKEE (reference sequence). With 4 bases clipped from V and 3 bases from J, the junction kept 6 bases outside the gene matches. The CDR3 region is CASSPPGTGEETQYF. The CDR3, as DNA: TGTGCCAGCAGCCCGCCAGGGACAGGGGAAGAGACCCAGTACTTC.

The sample holds a few counts of this clone. V and J are TRBV19 and TRBJ1-1; D unresolved. Germline V gives CDR1 LNHDA, CDR2 SQIVND (reference sequence). The CDR3 is 14 amino acids. V was pared by 3 bases and J by 3 bases, with 11 bases between. The CDR3 is CASSMVGGYTEAFF. Here the CDR3 DNA reads TGTGCCAGTAGTATGGTAGGCGGCTACACTGAAGCTTTCTTT. The full variable domain, in which reference TRBV19 and TRBJ1-1 provide the parts outside the CDR3, is DGGITQSPKYLFRKEGQNVTLSCEQNLNHDAMYWYRQDPGQGLRLIYYSQIVNDFQKGDIAEGYSVSREKKESFPLTVTSAQKNPTAFYLCASSMVGGYTEAFFGQGTRLTVV.

The chain joins TRBV30 to TRBJ1-5; D is undetermined. The CDR3 has 13 residues. Germline V lookup: CDR1 GTSNPN, CDR2 SVGIG (reference sequence). V lost 2 bases and J 0 bases, leaving 5 bases between the germline ends. CDR3 region: CAWSQNSNQPQHF. The CDR3 region has the DNA TGTGCCTGGAGTCAGAATAGCAATCAGCCCCAGCATTTT. The full variable domain, rest sourced from reference TRBV30 and TRBJ1-5, is SQTIHQWPATLVQPVGSPLSLECTVEGTSNPNLYWYRQAAGRGLQLLFYSVGIGQISSEVPQNLSASRPQDRQFILSSKKLLLSDSGFYLCAWSQNSNQPQHFGDGTRLSIL.

This clone was seen only a few times. The chain joins TRBV6-5 to TRBJ1-1, with D possibly TRBD1 on 5 matching bases. The CDR3 covers 14 residues. In germline, CDR1 is MNHEY, CDR2 SVGAGI. V was pared by 6 bases and J by 1 base, with 12 bases between. CDR3 region: CASRTVGGNTEAFF. The CDR3 DNA follows: TGTGCCAGCAGGACAGTCGGGGGGAACACTGAAGCTTTCTTT.

In its sample, this clone was seen a few times. The rearrangement uses TRBV3-1 (or the pseudogene TRBV3-2) and TRBJ1-1; D gene uncertain. V was cut by 4 bases and J by 0 bases, with 6 bases left in between. The germline V gene has CDR1 LGHDT and CDR2 YNNKEL (reference sequence). The CDR3 loop spans 13 amino acids. CDR3 residues: CASSPQMNTEAFF. CDR3 nucleotides: TGTGCCAGCAGCCCCCAGATGAACACTGAAGCTTTCTTT.

The rearrangement links TRBV5-5 to TRBJ1-3, with D possibly matching TRBD1 (6 bases). The V and J ends lost 0 bases and 2 bases respectively, with 12 bases between them. The CDR3 contains 16 residues. Germline lookup yields CDR1 SGHKS and CDR2 YYEKEE (reference sequence). This CDR3 reads CASSLDTGRAGNTIYF. In DNA form, the CDR3 reads TGTGCCAGCAGCTTGGATACAGGGCGGGCTGGAAACACCATATATTTT.

This rearrangement joins TRBV7-2 to TRBJ1-1, with 7 bases matching TRBD1. Trimming removed 5 bases from V and 4 bases from J; junction bases left unmatched: 1. There are 12 residues in the CDR3. The germline V gene has CDR1 SGHTA and CDR2 FQGNSA. The CDR3 loop is CASSRQGTEAFF. CDR3 nucleotide sequence: TGTGCCAGCAGCCGACAGGGCACTGAAGCTTTCTTT.

The chain is built from TRBV29-1 and TRBJ2-7; 10 bases line up with TRBD2. V was clipped by 6 bases and J by 3 bases; unmatched bases: 5. The CDR3 loop spans 13 amino acids. Germline V gene lookup returns CDR1 SQVTM and CDR2 ANQGSEA. In DNA, the CDR3 is TGCAGCGTAAATAGCGGGGGGCGCTACGAGCAGTACTTC. It encodes CSVNSGGRYEQYF.

This clone was seen once. The chain is built from TRBV10-2 and TRBJ2-1; the match to TRBD2 covers 13 bases. Germline V gene lookup returns CDR1 WSHSY and CDR2 SAAADI. The CDR3 is 14 amino acids. With V trimmed by 6 bases and J by 9 bases, 5 bases remained unmatched. CDR3 nucleotides: TGCGCCAGCAGACTAGCGGGGGGGCCAGGTGAGCAGTTCTTC. This gives the protein CASRLAGGPGEQFF.

This clone showed up just a few times. The chain uses TRBV6-2 or TRBV6-3 and TRBJ1-1; D perhaps matches TRBD1 (5 bases). This CDR3 comprises 14 residues. Trimming took 5 bases from V and 5 from J, leaving 15 bases between them. Germline loops: CDR1 MNHEY, CDR2 SVGEGT. This CDR3 is CASSAQATATEAFF. The CDR3 DNA sequence: TGTGCCAGCAGTGCACAGGCCACGGCTACTGAAGCTTTCTTT.

The chain has TRBV20-1 and TRBJ1-2; a possible D gene is TRBD1 (6 bases). The V and J ends lost 3 bases and 5 bases respectively, with 16 bases between them. Germline CDR1 and CDR2: DFQATT and SNEGSKA (reference sequence). This CDR3 spans 14 amino acids. CDR3 sequence: CSASRGGSLYGYTF. CDR3 in DNA: TGCAGTGCTAGTAGGGGGGGTTCATTATATGGCTACACCTTC.

The rearrangement links TRBV19 to TRBJ2-2; maybe TRBD2 (5 bases). The V gene's germline CDR1 is LNHDA and CDR2 SQIVND (reference sequence). The V end lost 4 bases, the J end lost 1 base, and 16 bases lay between the germline ends. This CDR3 spans 17 amino acids. This CDR3 reads CASSTNLGVGNTGELFF. The DNA for the CDR3 is TGTGCCAGTAGTACCAACCTCGGGGTGGGGAACACCGGGGAGCTGTTTTTT.

The chain joins TRBV14 to TRBJ2-1; 11 bases match TRBD1. Per germline, CDR1 SGHDN and CDR2 FVKESK. With V trimmed by 3 bases and J by 0 bases, 10 bases remained unmatched. CDR3 length: 19 residues. CDR3 DNA: TGTGCCAGCAGCCAGGCCCTCGGGACAGGGGGTTTCTCCTACAATGAGCAGTTCTTC. It is translated as CASSQALGTGGFSYNEQFF.

Comment on this clone: Different DNA sequences within this sample yield the same CDR3. CDR3 in amino acids: CASSEQGTNTEAFF. CDR3 DNA sequence: TGTGCCAGCAGTGAACAGGGAACGAACACTGAAGCTTTCTTT. The chain is built from TRBV6-1 and TRBJ1-1, with D tentatively TRBD1 (5 bases). CDR3 length equals 14 residues. Germline V gives CDR1 MNHNS, CDR2 SASEGT. V lost 2 bases to trimming and J lost 1 base, with 8 bases between them.

The gene calls are TRBV12-3 or TRBV12-4 and TRBJ1-1; the D is unclear. Trimming took 2 bases from V and 7 from J, leaving 8 bases between them. The CDR3 covers 12 residues. CDR3 bases: TGTGCCAGCAGTTTATTGGGCTTTGAAGCTTTCTTT. Translation gives CASSLLGFEAFF.

The rearrangement uses TRBV3-1 (or the pseudogene TRBV3-2) and TRBJ1-1, with D possibly being TRBD1 (5 bases). The CDR3 loop spans 16 amino acids. Trimming took 0 bases from V and 4 from J, leaving 15 bases between them. Germline CDR1 and CDR2: LGHDT and YNNKEL (reference sequence). This CDR3 is CASSQDRRGGGTEAFF. The CDR3 DNA sequence: TGTGCCAGCAGCCAAGATCGGAGGGGCGGGGGCACTGAAGCTTTCTTT.

This chain connects TRBV13 to TRBJ1-1; a possible D gene is TRBD1 (5 bases). Germline CDR1 is PRHDT and CDR2 is FYEKMQ (reference sequence). V lost 4 bases to trimming and J lost 2 bases, with 8 bases between them. This CDR3 region has 13 residues. The CDR3 bases are TGTGCCAGCAGCTCCCAGGGAAACACTGAAGCTTTCTTT. This codes for CASSSQGNTEAFF. Full variable domain (remainder filled in from reference TRBV13 and TRBJ1-1): AAGVIQSPRHLIKEKRETATLKCYPIPRHDTVYWYQQGPGQDPQFLISFYEKMQSDKGSIPDRFSAQQFSDYHSELNMSSLELGDSALYFCASSSQGNTEAFFGQGTRLTVV.

This clone has ten or more counts. This chain uses TRBV6-5 with TRBJ2-7; D perhaps matches TRBD1 (6 bases). The ends were cut back, 4 bases at V and 5 bases at J, with 15 bases in the middle. This CDR3 has 14 residues. Germline V gene lookup returns CDR1 MNHEY and CDR2 SVGAGI. CDR3 sequence reads: CASSSFDRTDEQYF. CDR3 in DNA: TGTGCCAGCAGTTCCTTCGACAGGACCGACGAGCAGTACTTC.

The chain joins TRBV7-3 to TRBJ1-2; a weak D match, TRBD1 (5 bases). Trimming cost V 2 bases and J 1 base, with 11 bases left between them. The CDR3 has 15 amino acids. Looked up from germline, CDR1 is SGHTA and CDR2 is FQGTGA. The CDR3 DNA follows: TGTGCCAGCAGCTTAGGAGGGGACCGTAACTATGGCTACACCTTC. Protein: CASSLGGDRNYGYTF. The full variable domain, with the rest looked up from reference TRBV7-3 and TRBJ1-2, is GAGVSQTPSNKVTEKGKYVELRCDPISGHTALYWYRQSLGQGPEFLIYFQGTGAADDSGLPNDRFFAVRPEGSVSTLKIQRTERGDSAVYLCASSLGGDRNYGYTFGSGTRLTVV.

This clone was seen only once. The chain employs TRBV18 and TRBJ2-3; possibly TRBD1 for D (5 bases). This CDR3 has 16 residues. Trimming stripped 3 bases from V and 1 base from J, with 14 bases between. Per the germline V gene, CDR1 is KGHSH and CDR2 is LQKENI. Here the CDR3 DNA reads TGTGCCAGCTCACCGCCAGGGATACGGCGCACAGATACGCAGTATTTT. Translating gives CASSPPGIRRTDTQYF.

The chain links TRBV7-2 to TRBJ1-5; 9 bases match TRBD1. Germline V gives CDR1 SGHTA, CDR2 FQGNSA. The CDR3 length is 16 residues. V trimming: 5 bases; J trimming: 4 bases; junction bases outside the gene matches: 9. The CDR3 protein is CASSTGTGSENQPQHF. Written as DNA, the CDR3 is TGTGCCAGCAGCACCGGGACAGGGAGTGAGAATCAGCCCCAGCATTTT.

This chain links TRBV11-2 with TRBJ2-7; 8 bases are shared with TRBD1. Germline values: CDR1 SGHAT, CDR2 FQNNGV. The CDR3 sequence is 16 residues long. The trim removed 7 bases at V and 0 bases at J, leaving 11 bases unmatched. In nucleotides, the CDR3 is TGTGCCAGCAACAACTTGACAGGGGCCTTCTCCTACGAGCAGTACTTC. It is translated as CASNNLTGAFSYEQYF.

The chain uses TRBV29-1 and TRBJ1-2, with unresolved D. V shed 7 bases and J shed 2 bases, with 14 bases lying between them. The CDR3 length is 13 residues. Germline CDR1 reads SQVTM; CDR2 reads ANQGSEA. CDR3 region: CSGTRPDNYGYTF. The CDR3 DNA follows: TGCAGCGGGACTCGGCCCGACAACTATGGCTACACCTTC.

V usage is TRBV5-1 and J usage is TRBJ1-2, with D hard to call. The germline V and J ends were trimmed by 7 bases and 2 bases, with 15 bases remaining between them. Germline V lookup: CDR1 SGHRS, CDR2 YFSETQ. This CDR3 comprises 14 residues. The CDR3 DNA reads as TGCGCCAGCGCACCTGGCGGCAGCAACTATGGCTACACCTTC. This gives the protein CASAPGGSNYGYTF.

The rearrangement links TRBV4-2 to TRBJ2-1; TRBD2 agrees at 7 bases. Trimming removed 0 bases from V and 5 bases from J; junction bases left unmatched: 7. CDR3 length equals 16 residues. CDR1 and CDR2 from the germline V gene are LGHNA and YNFKEQ. This CDR3 is CASSQDAQRGHNEQFF. The CDR3 region has the DNA TGTGCCAGCAGCCAAGATGCCCAGCGGGGTCACAATGAGCAGTTCTTC.

The genes are TRBV6-5 and TRBJ1-5, with D maybe TRBD1 (5 bases). The V gene's germline CDR1 is MNHEY and CDR2 SVGAGI. V was pared by 10 bases and J by 1 base, with 8 bases between. The CDR3 spans 12 residues. The CDR3, as DNA: TGTGCCACCGCAGGGAGCAATCAGCCCCAGCATTTT. Its translation: CATAGSNQPQHF.

The chain combines TRBV29-1 with TRBJ1-1; TRBD1 aligns across 8 bases. The ends lost 7 bases at V and 6 bases at J; junction bases unmatched: 7. This CDR3 has 12 amino acids. Germline CDR1 SQVTM, CDR2 ANQGSEA. This CDR3 reads CSAGQGSAEAFF. CDR3 nucleotide sequence: TGCAGCGCTGGACAGGGAAGCGCTGAAGCTTTCTTT.